This T cell receptor beta chain was profiled in a study of cytomegalovirus exposure and HLA in healthy donors. With 10 bases removed from V and 4 bases from J, the gap between germline ends came to 13 bases. There are 12 residues in the CDR3. CDR1 is MNHEY and CDR2 is SVGAGI in the germline V gene. PCR amplification relied on 60 Vbeta primers (plus 13 Jbeta primers). Sequencing was performed with immunoSEQ multiplex PCR; in TCRdb, only in-frame clones are kept and a portion is missing. The sample carries fewer than 120,000 clones, around 88% recorded once. Input material: PBMCs. The J gene is TRBJ2-5, the V gene TRBV6-5; D unclear. This TCR was sampled from a man in his forties in good health and CMV-seronegative. Here the CDR3 reads CATADLGETQYF. CDR3 coding DNA: TGTGCCACCGCTGACTTGGGAGAGACCCAGTACTTC.